This T cell receptor (beta chain) was found in a study of blood T cell repertoires in COVID-19 (dated by TCRdb to 2018 to 2021). For the study in its entirety: Samples covering the acute and convalescent phases of COVID-19 were provided by collaborators in the United States, Italy and Spain. The material from the prospective study consisted of cDNA or gDNA derived from T cells, B-cell-depleted T cells, or PBMCs. The dataset comprised deeply sampled blood TCRbeta repertoires from subjects exposed to, actively infected with, or recovered from COVID-19. A freely available public database, intended as a resource for researchers studying the immune response to SARS-CoV-2, is where the repertoires were released. The samples were drawn from two sources: the first 160 participants of the ongoing ImmuneRACE study, and fewer than 1,500 subjects contributed by 6 global collaborators. Sample metadata almost always included a de-identified subject ID, COVID-19 status, age in years and sex. HLA class I and class II types, where available, came from metadata supplied by the sample provider rather than from assay-based typing.

General study outcomes and caveats: The quantity of clinical and demographic metadata differed by source and by participant and was supplied without curation.

Looking up the germline V gene yields CDR1 SNHLY and CDR2 FYNNEI. V drops 6 bases and J drops 9 bases, leaving 20 bases in between. The CDR3, from cysteine to phenylalanine, totals 14 residues. CDR3 DNA only is kept here, 42 bases in frame from base 1. TCRbeta CDR3 regions were amplified from genomic DNA by means of the immunoSEQ Assay, a bias-controlled multiplex PCR. The authors' analysis ran thus. The number of nucleated cells in each sample was estimated from the amplification of reference gene primers within the assay. To quantify the absolute abundance of each unique TCRbeta CDR3 rearrangement, sequence reads were collapsed and filtered. For each sample, productive Simpson clonality was calculated as the square root of Simpson's diversity index over productive rearrangements. TCRdb retrieved this table from immuneACCESS and kept in-frame rearrangements only. Not all clones are present; in checked studies, unresolved V genes account for under half, and no reason is known for the remainder. For V, J and clone size, that table is used; D and trimming come from the DNA. The sample table contains roughly 80,000 clones; only one count was recorded for about 91% of them. The top ten hold 5.5% to 7.5% of the sample.

In regard to this clone: Its antigen is not yet known. Base qualities are not at hand, and no much larger clone is one base apart.

Each collaborating institution followed its own protocols to collect whole blood in K2EDTA tubes. Collaborator samples were shipped for TCRbeta analysis as frozen whole blood, isolated PBMCs, or DNA extracted from either sample type. The sequenced sample was peripheral blood. The sequence joins TRBV2 to TRBJ1-2, and perhaps TRBD1 as D gene, on 5 matching bases. The receptor was isolated from a woman older than 75 with acute or convalescent COVID-19. CDR3 protein: CASRVTETVLSYTF. The DNA sequence reads TGTGCCAGCAGGGTGACAGAGACCGTCTTGAGCTACACCTTC.